This T cell receptor beta chain appears in the sequencing data of a study of blood T cell repertoires in COVID-19. Overall study: Specimens from acute and convalescent COVID-19 originated in the United States, Italy and Spain. The analysed material was cDNA or gDNA that came from T cells, B-cell-depleted T cells, or PBMCs.

Across fewer than 25 US areas, participants ranged in age from about 18 to 90 years. CDR1 is MGHDK and CDR2 is SYGVNS in the germline V gene. The V end lost 2 bases, the J end lost 6 bases, and 10 bases lay between the germline ends. This CDR3 region has 14 residues. In the original processing: Amplified reference gene primers provided the basis for estimating nucleated cell counts. The table came from immunoSEQ multiplex PCR; TCRdb's copy has only in-frame clones and leaves some out. Clone size and V and J calls were adopted from that table, with D and trimming inferred from the DNA. This table has about 200,000 clones, around 88% appearing once.

This TCR was recovered from a young woman who had been exposed to COVID-19. V usage is TRBV25-1 and J usage is TRBJ2-2; D is possibly TRBD1 (5 bases). Sequencing used PBMCs or T cells enriched from blood (not recorded which). The CDR3 reads CASSETGRAGELFF. CDR3 sequence (DNA): TGTGCCAGCAGTGAAACCGGCAGGGCCGGGGAGCTGTTTTTT.